This T cell receptor beta chain was recorded in a study of cytomegalovirus exposure and HLA in healthy donors. The PCR had 60 Vbeta and 13 Jbeta primers. Only in-frame clones appear in the TCRdb table, and some are missing; sequencing was by immunoSEQ multiplex PCR. The profile shows 70,000 to 85,000 clones, about 60% of them singletons. This clone was found a few times. The CDR3 covers 15 residues. The junction had 5 bases not matched to a gene; V was cut back by 4 bases and J by 3 bases. Germline V gene sequence: CDR1 SGHDT, CDR2 YYEEEE. This sequence originates from a man aged 25-40 years in good health and CMV-seropositive. This sequence joins TRBV5-6 and TRBJ1-5; 9 nucleotides match TRBD1. The sample comprised PBMCs. The CDR3 coding sequence is TGTGCCAGCAGCCGGACAGGGGCCTACAATCAGCCCCAGCATTTT. This sequence encodes CASSRTGAYNQPQHF.